This T cell receptor (beta chain) was sequenced in a study of tumor-infiltrating lymphocytes in localized non-small cell lung cancer. Study-level background: Each patient gave resected tumor and non-adjacent uninvolved lung tissue. Whole-study results and caveats: TCR sequencing covered a subset of patients with enough tissue. TCRbeta sequencing showed higher T cell infiltration in tumors than uninvolved lung. Technical variation could not be separated from intratumor heterogeneity here.

Produced via immunoSEQ multiplex PCR; TCRdb's table is partial and in-frame only. This sample yields roughly 12,000 clones, of which about 78% are seen a single time; approximately 16% belongs to the top ten. This clone has just one count. The antigen is not known. The germline gives CDR1 SQVTM, CDR2 ANQGSEA. With V trimmed by 4 bases and J by 0 bases, 12 bases remained unmatched. CDR3 size: 17 residues. The chain is built from TRBV29-1 and TRBJ2-7; 10 nucleotides align to TRBD2. The sequencing sample was made of uninvolved lung tissue not adjacent to the tumor. The origin of this receptor is a human donor with non-small cell lung cancer. DNA of the CDR3: TGCAGCGTTGTATCAACCTTAGCGGGAGGAGGCTCCTACGAGCAGTACTTC. It codes for CSVVSTLAGGGSYEQYF.